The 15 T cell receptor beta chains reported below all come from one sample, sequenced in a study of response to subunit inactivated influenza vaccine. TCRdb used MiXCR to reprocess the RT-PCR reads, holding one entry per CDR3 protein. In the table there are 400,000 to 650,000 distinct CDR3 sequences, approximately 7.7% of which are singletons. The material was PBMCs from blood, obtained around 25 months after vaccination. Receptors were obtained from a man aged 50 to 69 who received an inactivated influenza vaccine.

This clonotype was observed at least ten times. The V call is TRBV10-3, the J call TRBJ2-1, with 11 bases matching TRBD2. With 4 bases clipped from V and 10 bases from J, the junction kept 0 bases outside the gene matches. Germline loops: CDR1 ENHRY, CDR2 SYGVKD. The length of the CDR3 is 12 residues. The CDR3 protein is CAISGTSGEQFF. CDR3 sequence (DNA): TGTGCCATCAGTGGGACTAGCGGGGAGCAGTTCTTC.

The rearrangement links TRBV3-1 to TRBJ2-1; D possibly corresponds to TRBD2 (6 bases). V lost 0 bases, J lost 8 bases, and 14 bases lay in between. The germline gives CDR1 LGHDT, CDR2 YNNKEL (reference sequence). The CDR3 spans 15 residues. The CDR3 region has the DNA TGTGCCAGCAGCCAAGATGCGGGACGTTACGATGAGCAGTTCTTC. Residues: CASSQDAGRYDEQFF.

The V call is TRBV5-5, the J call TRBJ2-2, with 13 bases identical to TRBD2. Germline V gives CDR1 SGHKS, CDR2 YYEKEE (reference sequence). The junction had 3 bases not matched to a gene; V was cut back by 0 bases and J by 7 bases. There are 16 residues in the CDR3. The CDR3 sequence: CASSLELAGGFGELFF. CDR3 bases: TGTGCCAGCAGCTTGGAACTAGCGGGAGGGTTCGGGGAGCTGTTTTTT.

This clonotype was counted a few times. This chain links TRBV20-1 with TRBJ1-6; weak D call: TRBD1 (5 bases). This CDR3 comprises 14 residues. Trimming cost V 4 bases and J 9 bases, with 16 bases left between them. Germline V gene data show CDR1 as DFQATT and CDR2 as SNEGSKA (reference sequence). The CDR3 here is CSATGTHIGSPLHF. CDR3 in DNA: TGCAGTGCTACCGGGACCCACATCGGTTCACCCCTCCACTTT.

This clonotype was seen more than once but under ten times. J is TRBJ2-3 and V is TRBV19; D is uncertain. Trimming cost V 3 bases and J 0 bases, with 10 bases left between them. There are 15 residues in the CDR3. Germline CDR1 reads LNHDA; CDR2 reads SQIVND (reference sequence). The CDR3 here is CASSMNGKSTDTQYF. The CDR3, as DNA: TGTGCCAGTAGTATGAACGGCAAAAGCACAGATACGCAGTATTTT.

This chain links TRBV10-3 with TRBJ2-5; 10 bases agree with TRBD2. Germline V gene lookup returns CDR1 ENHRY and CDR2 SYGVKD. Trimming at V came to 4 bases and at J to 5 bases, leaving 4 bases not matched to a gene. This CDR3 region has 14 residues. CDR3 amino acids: CAISAAGGPETQYF. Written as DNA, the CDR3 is TGTGCCATCAGTGCAGCGGGAGGGCCGGAGACCCAGTACTTC.

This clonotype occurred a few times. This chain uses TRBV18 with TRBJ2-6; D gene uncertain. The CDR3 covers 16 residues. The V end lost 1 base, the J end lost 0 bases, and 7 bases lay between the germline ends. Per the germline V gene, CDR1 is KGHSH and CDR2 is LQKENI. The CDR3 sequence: CASSPLAVSGANVLTF. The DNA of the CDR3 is TGTGCCAGCTCACCACTGGCTGTCTCTGGGGCCAACGTCCTGACTTTC.

CDR3 sequence (DNA): TGCAGTGCTAGGTTGGACAGGGTATTCGCAGATACGCAGTATTTT. It translates to CSARLDRVFADTQYF. The rearrangement links TRBV20-1 to TRBJ2-3; 8 positions agree with TRBD1. V shed 3 bases, J shed 4 bases, and the junction held 9 bases outside the gene matches. Germline assignment: CDR1 DFQATT and CDR2 SNEGSKA (reference sequence). CDR3 length: 15 amino acids.

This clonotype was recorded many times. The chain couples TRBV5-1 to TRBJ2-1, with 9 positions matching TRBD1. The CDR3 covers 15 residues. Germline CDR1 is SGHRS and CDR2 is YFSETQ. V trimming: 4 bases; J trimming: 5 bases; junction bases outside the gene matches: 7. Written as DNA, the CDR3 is TGCGCCAGCAGCCCAATGGGACAGGGACACAATGAGCAGTTCTTC. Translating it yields CASSPMGQGHNEQFF.

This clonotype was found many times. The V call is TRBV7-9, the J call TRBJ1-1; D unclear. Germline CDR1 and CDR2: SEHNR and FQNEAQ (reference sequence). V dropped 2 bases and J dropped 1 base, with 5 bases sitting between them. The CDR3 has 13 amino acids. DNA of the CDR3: TGTGCCAGCAGCTTAATGGAGAACACTGAAGCTTTCTTT. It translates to CASSLMENTEAFF.

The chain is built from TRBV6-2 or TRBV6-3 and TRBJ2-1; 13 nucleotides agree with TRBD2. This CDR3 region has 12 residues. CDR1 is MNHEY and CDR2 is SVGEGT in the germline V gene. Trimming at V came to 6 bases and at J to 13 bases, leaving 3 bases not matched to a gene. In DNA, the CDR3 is TGTGCCAGCAGGGGGACTAGCGGGGCACAGTTCTTC. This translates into CASRGTSGAQFF.

CDR3 protein: CASSHLALAKNIQYF. CDR3 coding DNA: TGTGCCAGCAGCCACCTCGCTTTAGCCAAAAACATTCAGTACTTC. The chain couples TRBV3-1 to TRBJ2-4, with D hard to call. CDR1 is LGHDT, CDR2 YNNKEL, per germline (reference sequence). With 3 bases removed from V and 0 bases from J, the gap between germline ends came to 9 bases. There are 15 residues in the CDR3.

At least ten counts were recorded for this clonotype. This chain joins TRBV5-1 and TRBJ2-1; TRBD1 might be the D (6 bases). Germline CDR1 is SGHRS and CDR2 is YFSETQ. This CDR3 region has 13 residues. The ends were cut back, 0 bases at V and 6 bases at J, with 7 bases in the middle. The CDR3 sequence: CASSLDRVNEQFF. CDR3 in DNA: TGCGCCAGCAGCTTGGACAGGGTCAATGAGCAGTTCTTC.

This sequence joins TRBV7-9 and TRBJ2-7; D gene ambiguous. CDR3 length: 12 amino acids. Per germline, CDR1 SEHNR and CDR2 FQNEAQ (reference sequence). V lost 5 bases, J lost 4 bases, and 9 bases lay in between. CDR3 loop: CASSPLEYEQYF. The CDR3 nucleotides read TGTGCCAGCAGCCCCCTAGAGTACGAGCAGTACTTC.

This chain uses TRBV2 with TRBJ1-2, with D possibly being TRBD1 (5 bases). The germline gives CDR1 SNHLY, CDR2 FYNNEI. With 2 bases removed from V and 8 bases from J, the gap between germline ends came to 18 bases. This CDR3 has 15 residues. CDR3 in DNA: TGTGCCAGCAGTGAAAAGTTGGCAGGGCGGAGGGGCTACACCTTC. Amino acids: CASSEKLAGRRGYTF.